One sample yielded the 21 T cell receptor beta chains listed below, sequenced in a study of cytomegalovirus exposure and HLA in healthy donors. Primers for the PCR totalled 60 Vbeta and 13 Jbeta. Sequencing used immunoSEQ multiplex PCR; TCRdb keeps in-frame clones, though not all of them. Of 100,000 to 150,000 clones in the sample, roughly 79% were seen once. Sequencing was carried out using PBMCs. The receptors originated from a woman between 50 and 59 years old in good health and CMV-seronegative.

Points on this clone: The germline gene is not matched at one end of the junction; a read error may be the cause. The chain employs TRBV7-7 and TRBJ2-2; 10 positions agree with TRBD1. Germline CDR1 is SSHAT and CDR2 is FNYEAQ (reference sequence). The CDR3 has 15 residues. The CDR3 coding sequence is TGTGCTAGCAGCACACGGACAGGGGGTCACGGGGAGCTGTTTTTT. It codes for CASSTRTGGHGELFF.

This clone was observed many times. The chain couples TRBV5-4 to TRBJ2-3; 8 bases line up with TRBD1. The germline gives CDR1 SGHNT, CDR2 YYREEE (reference sequence). CDR3 length: 13 residues. V was clipped by 4 bases and J by 5 bases; unmatched bases: 3. CDR3 protein: CASSRGTGDTQYF. The DNA for the CDR3 is TGTGCCAGCAGCCGAGGGACAGGAGATACGCAGTATTTT.

The chain recombines TRBV18 with TRBJ2-7; D call uncertain. The CDR3 is 14 residues long. V lost 2 bases and J 3 bases, leaving 11 bases between the germline ends. The germline V gene encodes CDR1 KGHSH and CDR2 LQKENI. The CDR3 loop is CASSPTGPFYEQYF. The CDR3 DNA is TGTGCCAGCTCACCAACGGGTCCATTCTACGAGCAGTACTTC.

This clone has more than one count but fewer than ten. The chain recombines TRBV10-2 with TRBJ1-2, with 7 nucleotides matching TRBD1. CDR1 is WSHSY and CDR2 is SAAADI in the germline V gene. The junction had 14 bases not matched to a gene; V was cut back by 6 bases and J by 4 bases. This CDR3 has 16 amino acids. The CDR3, as DNA: TGCGCCAGCAGAGGCCCGGGACAGTCTTCTTCCTATGGCTACACCTTC. Translated: CASRGPGQSSSYGYTF.

The chain couples TRBV19 to TRBJ1-1; D gene unclear. V was clipped by 3 bases and J by 0 bases, with 8 bases between them. The CDR3 spans 14 residues. CDR1 and CDR2 (germline): LNHDA, SQIVND (reference sequence). CDR3 DNA: TGTGCCAGTAGTATTCAGTCATTGAACACTGAAGCTTTCTTT. Protein product: CASSIQSLNTEAFF.

The chain joins TRBV14 to TRBJ2-2; tentative D call: TRBD1 (6 bases). From germline, CDR1 is SGHDN and CDR2 FVKESK. The V end was cut by 6 bases, the J end by 3 bases, with 14 bases between. This CDR3 spans 15 amino acids. The CDR3 loop reads CASSHRDADTGELFF. CDR3 in DNA: TGTGCCAGCAGTCACAGGGACGCGGACACCGGGGAGCTGTTTTTT.

The V and J genes are TRBV28 and TRBJ2-7, with D possibly matching TRBD2 (6 bases). The CDR3 runs 12 residues. V lost 2 bases and J 7 bases, leaving 9 bases between the germline ends. Germline CDR1 MDHEN, CDR2 SYDVKM. The CDR3 DNA follows: TGTGCCAGCAGTTTAGGTCTAGCGGAGCAGTACTTC. Encoded protein: CASSLGLAEQYF.

In this sample, this clone turned up once. The V and J genes are TRBV7-9 and TRBJ1-5, with TRBD1 identical over 10 bases. V lost 5 bases and J lost 0; bases outside the gene matches: 4. The CDR3 loop spans 16 amino acids. CDR1 and CDR2 (germline): SEHNR, FQNEAQ (reference sequence). Written as DNA, the CDR3 is TGTGCCAGCAGCCTGACAGGGGGCTATAGCAATCAGCCCCAGCATTTT. This sequence encodes CASSLTGGYSNQPQHF.

The V and J genes are TRBV19 and TRBJ1-1; no definite D call. The V gene lost 3 bases and the J gene lost 1 base, with 9 bases spanning the gap. CDR3 size: 14 residues. Germline loops: CDR1 LNHDA, CDR2 SQIVND (reference sequence). The chain's CDR3 is CASSIVPGNTEAFF. CDR3 sequence (DNA): TGTGCCAGTAGTATTGTTCCGGGGAACACTGAAGCTTTCTTT.

This chain uses TRBV28 with TRBJ1-4; possibly TRBD1 for D (5 bases). This CDR3 is 15 amino acids long. Germline assignment: CDR1 MDHEN and CDR2 SYDVKM. Deletions cut 6 bases from V and 2 bases from J, with 13 bases between. The CDR3 loop is CASSPPRGTNEKLFF. The CDR3 nucleotides read TGTGCCAGCAGCCCCCCCCGGGGGACTAATGAAAAACTGTTTTTT.

The chain links TRBV25-1 to TRBJ1-3; unclear D gene. The V gene lost 3 bases and the J gene lost 0 bases, with 9 bases spanning the gap. CDR3 size: 15 residues. Germline V CDR1 and CDR2: MGHDK, SYGVNS. CDR3 protein: CASSDRLNSGNTIYF. The CDR3 nucleotides are TGTGCCAGCAGTGACAGACTGAACTCTGGAAACACCATATATTTT.

V and J are TRBV30 and TRBJ1-2; D gene uncertain. The CDR3 sequence is 13 residues long. CDR1 and CDR2 from the germline V gene are GTSNPN and SVGIG (reference sequence). The V and J ends lost 2 bases and 2 bases respectively, with 9 bases between them. DNA for the CDR3: TGTGCCTGGAGTTTACAGACAAACTATGGCTACACCTTC. This codes for CAWSLQTNYGYTF.

The chain links TRBV5-1 to TRBJ2-1; D is perhaps TRBD2 (6 bases). The V gene's germline CDR1 is SGHRS and CDR2 YFSETQ. The CDR3 contains 17 residues. The ends were cut back, 0 bases at V and 6 bases at J, with 19 bases in the middle. This CDR3 reads CASSLGIRPGLFNEQFF. For the CDR3, the DNA is TGCGCCAGCAGCTTGGGTATTCGACCGGGACTGTTCAATGAGCAGTTCTTC.

The chain links TRBV6-6 to TRBJ2-2; tentative D call: TRBD2 (6 bases). Germline lookup yields CDR1 MNHNY and CDR2 SVGAGI (reference sequence). CDR3 size: 13 residues. The germline V and J ends were trimmed by 7 bases and 7 bases, with 13 bases remaining between them. The CDR3 DNA sequence: TGTGCCAGCACGGGGGTGGTGGACGGGGAGCTGTTTTTT. This translates into CASTGVVDGELFF.

The sample holds one count of this clone. An end of the junction differs from the germline gene, which may be a read error. This chain uses TRBV6-5 with TRBJ2-6; possibly TRBD1 for D (5 bases). This CDR3 contains 14 residues. Germline CDR1 and CDR2: MNHEY and SVGAGI. The chain's CDR3 is CASSLLSGANVLPF. Here the CDR3 DNA reads TGTGCCAGCAGCCTACTGTCTGGGGCCAACGTCCTGCCTTTC.

The V call is TRBV6-5, the J call TRBJ2-4; 7 nucleotides match TRBD2. This CDR3 is 13 amino acids long. The junction had 5 bases not matched to a gene; V was cut back by 4 bases and J by 8 bases. In germline, CDR1 is MNHEY, CDR2 SVGAGI. The CDR3 protein is CASSFPGGDIQYF. CDR3 coding DNA: TGTGCCAGCAGTTTCCCGGGAGGAGACATTCAGTACTTC.

The rearrangement links TRBV27 to TRBJ1-2; a possible D gene is TRBD1 (5 bases). CDR3 length equals 15 residues. From germline, CDR1 is MNHEY and CDR2 SMNVEV (reference sequence). Trimming removed 2 bases at V and 4 bases at J, with 14 bases between. The CDR3 loop reads CASSLVGEGPYGYTF. CDR3 DNA: TGTGCCAGCAGTTTAGTGGGGGAGGGCCCCTATGGCTACACCTTC.

The chain joins TRBV18 to TRBJ2-2, with a weak D call TRBD1 (5 bases). CDR1 and CDR2 from the germline V gene are KGHSH and LQKENI. V dropped 0 bases and J dropped 6 bases, with 17 bases sitting between them. This CDR3 contains 17 residues. The CDR3 is CASSPPYQGFFAGELFF. For the CDR3, the DNA is TGTGCCAGCTCACCACCATACCAGGGATTTTTCGCCGGGGAGCTGTTTTTT.

This clone was seen more than once but under ten times. The chain carries TRBV25-1 and TRBJ2-1, with 7 bases matching TRBD1. V trimming: 4 bases; J trimming: 2 bases; junction bases outside the gene matches: 11. The germline gives CDR1 MGHDK, CDR2 SYGVNS. The CDR3 extends over 17 amino acids. CDR3 loop: CASSGQRTGPTYNEQFF. Written as DNA, the CDR3 is TGTGCCAGCAGTGGCCAAAGGACAGGACCAACCTACAATGAGCAGTTCTTC. The whole variable domain, filled in from reference TRBV25-1 and TRBJ2-1, reads EADIYQTPRYLVIGTGKKITLECSQTMGHDKMYWYQQDPGMELHLIHYSYGVNSTEKGDLSSESTVSRIRTEHFPLTLESARPSHTSQYLCASSGQRTGPTYNEQFFGPGTRLTVL.

The rearrangement uses TRBV30 and TRBJ1-3, with TRBD1 as a possible D gene (5 bases). Germline CDR1 reads GTSNPN; CDR2 reads SVGIG (reference sequence). The V gene lost 4 bases and the J gene lost 0 bases, with 10 bases spanning the gap. The CDR3 length is 14 residues. CDR3 bases: TGTGCCTGGACCCGGACATCCTCTGGAAACACCATATATTTT. Translated: CAWTRTSSGNTIYF.

As to this clone: Mismatch with germline at one junction end may stem from a read error. The chain is built from TRBV6-5 and TRBJ1-2; TRBD1 is a possible D gene (5 bases). The CDR3 covers 16 residues. Looked up from germline, CDR1 is MNHEY and CDR2 is SVGAGI. This CDR3 reads CASSYRSRAPETGYPF. The CDR3 DNA follows: TGTGCCAGCAGTTACCGGTCCCGGGCCCCCGAAACAGGCTACCCCTTC.